One sample yielded the 18 T cell receptor beta chains listed below, sequenced in a study of T cells in Graves' hyperthyroidism and ophthalmopathy (dated 2019 in TCRdb). Libraries were made using multiplex PCR. TCRdb records Illumina HiSeq 2000 as the sequencer. The TCR beta CDR3 regions were amplified from the RNA transcripts. For the first round of RT-PCR on the TCR CDR3, the HTBI primer set was used together with the Qiagen OneStep RT-PCR kit. TCRdb trimmed the raw reads at Q25, called clones with MiXCR and kept productive beta chains. Each CDR3 protein appears once, grouped with its most common genes and DNA. A total of approximately 700,000 distinct CDR3 sequences appear in this sample, about 16% of them only once. The top ten clones comprise over 7.5% of the sample. Material: blood. The receptors derive from a man between 18 and 29 years old with Graves' hyperthyroidism.

This clonotype occurred many times. The chain recombines TRBV11-2 with TRBJ2-1, with unresolved D. Germline lookup yields CDR1 SGHAT and CDR2 FQNNGV. V was cut by 7 bases and J by 7 bases, with 17 bases left in between. CDR3 size: 14 residues. The CDR3 reads CASTQSVSSNEQFF. The CDR3 nucleotides are TGTGCCAGCACCCAGAGCGTGAGTTCAAATGAGCAGTTCTTC. The entire variable domain, with the rest obtained from reference TRBV11-2 and TRBJ2-1, is as follows: EAGVAQSPRYKIIEKRQSVAFWCNPISGHATLYWYQQILGQGPKLLIQFQNNGVVDDSQLPKDRFSAERLKGVDSTLKIQPAKLEDSAVYLCASTQSVSSNEQFFGPGTRLTVL.

J is TRBJ2-7 and V is TRBV5-1; 9 bases agree with TRBD1. Germline assignment: CDR1 SGHRS and CDR2 YFSETQ. CDR3 length equals 16 residues. The V segment lost 4 bases and the J segment 2 bases; nucleotides outside the gene matches: 10. The CDR3 reads CASSPLVGDRAYEQYF. The CDR3, as DNA: TGCGCCAGCAGCCCACTCGTGGGGGACAGGGCCTACGAGCAGTACTTC.

The chain couples TRBV24-1 to TRBJ2-5; TRBD2 aligns across 7 bases. Germline V CDR1 and CDR2: KGHDR, SFDVKD. With 2 bases clipped from V and 3 bases from J, the junction kept 2 bases outside the gene matches. This CDR3 is built from 14 residues. The DNA for the CDR3 is TGTGCCACCAGTGATTGGCGGGAGAAAGAGACCCAGTACTTC. It is translated as CATSDWREKETQYF.

This clonotype was detected ten times or more. The chain recombines TRBV28 with TRBJ2-5; D gene unclear. CDR3 length: 12 amino acids. CDR1 is MDHEN and CDR2 is SYDVKM in the germline V gene. Trimming pared 3 bases from V and 5 bases from J, leaving 7 bases between. The CDR3 spells CASSFTVETQYF. The CDR3 bases are TGTGCCAGCAGTTTCACGGTCGAGACCCAGTACTTC.

This clonotype occurred many times. The V and J genes are TRBV5-1 and TRBJ2-2; 7 bases match TRBD1. The CDR3 has 16 residues. The V segment lost 4 bases and the J segment 4 bases; nucleotides outside the gene matches: 10. Germline V gene lookup returns CDR1 SGHRS and CDR2 YFSETQ. DNA for the CDR3: TGCGCCAGCAGCCGCGACAGGGTTATCGGCACCGGGGAGCTGTTTTTT. It is translated as CASSRDRVIGTGELFF.

This clonotype was observed at least ten times. This chain uses TRBV7-9 with TRBJ2-1, with a weak D call TRBD2 (6 bases). The germline V gene encodes CDR1 SEHNR and CDR2 FQNEAQ (reference sequence). Trimming stripped 5 bases from V and 6 bases from J, with 14 bases between. This CDR3 spans 14 amino acids. The CDR3 loop reads CASSQSGTSNEQFF. Written as DNA, the CDR3 is TGTGCCAGCAGCCAGTCCGGGACTTCCAATGAGCAGTTCTTC.

This clonotype turned up a few times. The rearrangement uses TRBV30 and TRBJ2-7; the match to TRBD2 covers 8 bases. Germline V CDR1 and CDR2: GTSNPN, SVGIG (reference sequence). CDR3 size: 15 residues. J lost 3 bases, V lost 4 bases, and 11 bases had no gene match. The CDR3 coding sequence is TGTGCCTGGACCGACCCCGGAGCGGGAGTCTACGAGCAGTACTTC. It is translated as CAWTDPGAGVYEQYF. The complete variable domain, with remaining parts taken from reference TRBV30 and TRBJ2-7, reads SQTIHQWPATLVQPVGSPLSLECTVEGTSNPNLYWYRQAAGRGLQLLFYSVGIGQISSEVPQNLSASRPQDRQFILSSKKLLLSDSGFYLCAWTDPGAGVYEQYFGPGTRLTVT.

The table lists this clonotype with many counts. The chain has TRBV12-3 or TRBV12-4 and TRBJ1-4; weak D call: TRBD1 (5 bases). The CDR3 covers 12 residues. V lost 5 bases to trimming and J lost 8 bases, with 9 bases between them. For the CDR3, the DNA is TGTGCCAGCAGTCTGGGACGGGAAAAACTGTTTTTT. This encodes CASSLGREKLFF.

The V and J genes are TRBV20-1 and TRBJ2-7, with 9 bases lining up with TRBD2. Germline V gene data show CDR1 as DFQATT and CDR2 as SNEGSKA (reference sequence). The length of the CDR3 is 17 residues. The trim removed 0 bases at V and 7 bases at J, leaving 16 bases unmatched. This chain's CDR3 is CSARDIAGGPSLGEQYF. The DNA for the CDR3 is TGCAGTGCTAGAGATATCGCGGGAGGGCCTAGTCTGGGGGAGCAGTACTTC.

This clonotype showed up just a few times. This chain links TRBV6-1 with TRBJ1-2; D not resolved. Trimming shortened V by 0 bases and J by 5 bases, and 10 bases separated the two germline ends. The CDR3 totals 14 residues. Germline V lookup: CDR1 MNHNS, CDR2 SASEGT. The CDR3 DNA reads as TGTGCCAGCAGTGAAGCCCCGCGGGTTTATGGCTACACCTTC. Protein product: CASSEAPRVYGYTF.

In its sample, this clonotype was seen many times. The chain carries TRBV28 and TRBJ1-1, with no clear D. The germline gives CDR1 MDHEN, CDR2 SYDVKM. The CDR3 is made up of 14 amino acids. Between the trimmed V and J ends, which lost 3 bases and 1 base, there was a span of 9 bases. DNA for the CDR3: TGTGCCAGCAGTTTGGGTTTCCGGAACACTGAAGCTTTCTTT. Protein product: CASSLGFRNTEAFF.

There are a few counts of this clonotype. The genes are TRBV18 and TRBJ2-1; D ambiguous. Germline assignment: CDR1 KGHSH and CDR2 LQKENI. The CDR3 has 14 residues. Between the trimmed V and J ends, which lost 3 bases and 1 base, there was a span of 7 bases. CDR3 bases: TGTGCCAGCTCACCCAGTCTTTCCTACAATGAGCAGTTCTTC. It is translated as CASSPSLSYNEQFF.

The chain recombines TRBV7-3 with TRBJ2-3; TRBD2 aligns across 12 bases. The ends lost 1 base at V and 1 base at J; junction bases unmatched: 9. This CDR3 has 19 amino acids. Germline assignment: CDR1 SGHTA and CDR2 FQGTGA. CDR3 protein: CASSLRGLLAGGGTDTQYF. CDR3 nucleotide sequence: TGTGCCAGCAGCTTAAGGGGCTTACTAGCGGGAGGCGGCACAGATACGCAGTATTTT. The whole variable domain, remainder taken from reference TRBV7-3 and TRBJ2-3, is GAGVSQTPSNKVTEKGKYVELRCDPISGHTALYWYRQSLGQGPEFLIYFQGTGAADDSGLPNDRFFAVRPEGSVSTLKIQRTERGDSAVYLCASSLRGLLAGGGTDTQYFGPGTRLTVL.

This chain links TRBV5-1 with TRBJ2-7; a possible D gene is TRBD2 (5 bases). V was pared by 4 bases and J by 6 bases, with 17 bases between. The CDR3 spans 14 residues. Germline CDR1 and CDR2: SGHRS and YFSETQ. The CDR3 DNA reads as TGCGCCAGCAGCGATAAGGCCCAAGGAGGCGAGCAGTACTTC. Protein: CASSDKAQGGEQYF.

This clonotype occurred a few times. This rearrangement joins TRBV28 to TRBJ1-2; possibly TRBD1 for D (5 bases). Trimming stripped 3 bases from V and 8 bases from J, with 25 bases between. CDR3 length: 17 amino acids. The germline V gene has CDR1 MDHEN and CDR2 SYDVKM. CDR3 sequence: CASSLGPPGTPPEGYTF. DNA for the CDR3: TGTGCCAGCAGTTTGGGCCCCCCGGGGACCCCGCCGGAAGGCTACACCTTC.

This clonotype was seen repeatedly, ten times or more. The chain has TRBV7-2 and TRBJ2-7; the D is unclear. The CDR3 spans 13 residues. V lost 1 base, J lost 3 bases, and 7 bases lay in between. Germline values: CDR1 SGHTA, CDR2 FQGNSA. CDR3 coding DNA: TGTGCCAGCAGCTTAGTTGGGTTCTACGAGCAGTACTTC. Translating gives CASSLVGFYEQYF.

The chain recombines TRBV28 with TRBJ2-7; perhaps TRBD1 as D (5 bases). This CDR3 region has 15 residues. The V end lost 5 bases, the J end lost 0 bases, and 14 bases lay between the germline ends. Germline loops: CDR1 MDHEN, CDR2 SYDVKM. The CDR3 spells CASSPPTGNSYEQYF. CDR3 sequence (DNA): TGTGCCAGCAGTCCTCCCACAGGAAACTCCTACGAGCAGTACTTC. Looking up the rest from reference TRBV28 and TRBJ2-7 gives the full variable domain: DVKVTQSSRYLVKRTGEKVFLECVQDMDHENMFWYRQDPGLGLRLIYFSYDVKMKEKGDIPEGYSVSREKKERFSLILESASTNQTSMYLCASSPPTGNSYEQYFGPGTRLTVT.

The table lists this clonotype with many counts. This chain uses TRBV12-3 or TRBV12-4 with TRBJ2-7; 7 bases map to TRBD2. The CDR3 contains 14 residues. Losses at the gene ends were 0 bases for V and 5 bases for J; bases not matched to a gene: 4. CDR3 residues: CASSLAAGKHEQYF. The CDR3, as DNA: TGTGCCAGCAGTTTAGCAGCGGGAAAACACGAGCAGTACTTC.